The 28 T cell receptor beta chains reported below all come from one sample, sequenced in a study of blood T cells in healthy people across ages. Using a J-beta primer mix together with a sample-barcoded 5' primer, a second PCR was run for about 7 to 12 cycles. One entry per CDR3 protein results from TCRdb running MiXCR on the 5' RACE reads. The sample records 750,000 to 1,000,000 distinct CDR3 sequences, about 28% being singletons. These data were likewise used in another study, on T cells of mothers and their children.

Specimen: blood. The receptors come from a woman aged 40 to 55 in good health.

This clonotype was seen repeatedly, ten times or more. This chain uses TRBV5-1 with TRBJ2-5; 7 nucleotides match TRBD2. CDR3 size: 15 residues. The germline V gene has CDR1 SGHRS and CDR2 YFSETQ. Germline trimming cut 6 bases from V and 4 bases from J; bases unmatched to any gene: 12. The CDR3: CASMLAGEIIETQYF. The CDR3 DNA is TGCGCCAGCATGTTGGCGGGGGAAATAATAGAGACCCAGTACTTC.

There are many counts of this clonotype. V gene TRBV3-1 combines with J gene TRBJ2-7; 8 positions match TRBD1. The length of the CDR3 is 14 residues. The germline V gene encodes CDR1 LGHDT and CDR2 YNNKEL (reference sequence). Losses at the gene ends were 4 bases for V and 7 bases for J; bases not matched to a gene: 9. The DNA of the CDR3 is TGTGCCAGCAGCCTGGGACAGGCCTCTTTAGAGCAGTACTTC. Its translation: CASSLGQASLEQYF.

This clonotype was seen a few times. V is TRBV2 and J is TRBJ2-5, with D possibly TRBD2 on 6 matching bases. From germline, CDR1 is SNHLY and CDR2 FYNNEI. The germline V and J ends were trimmed by 3 bases and 5 bases, with 10 bases remaining between them. This CDR3 region has 13 residues. The CDR3, as DNA: TGTGCCAGCAGTGACCTTGCGGGGGAGACCCAGTACTTC. This translates into CASSDLAGETQYF.

Only one count was recorded for this clonotype. The CDR3 is CSARDNVRDYEQYF. The CDR3 nucleotides are TGCAGTGCTAGAGATAATGTGAGGGACTACGAGCAGTACTTC. The chain has TRBV20-1 and TRBJ2-7; TRBD2 is a possible D gene (5 bases). V was pared by 0 bases and J by 3 bases, with 12 bases between. The CDR3 extends over 14 amino acids. Germline loops: CDR1 DFQATT, CDR2 SNEGSKA (reference sequence).

This clonotype has more than one count but fewer than ten. The chain links TRBV7-8 to TRBJ2-2, with D possibly TRBD1 on 5 matching bases. The germline V and J ends were trimmed by 3 bases and 4 bases, with 12 bases remaining between them. This CDR3 has 15 residues. Germline assignment: CDR1 SGHVS and CDR2 FQNEAQ. The CDR3 nucleotides are TGTGCCAGCAGCTTCTCAGGGATCGGCACCGGGGAGCTGTTTTTT. As protein: CASSFSGIGTGELFF.

Note on this clonotype: A read error may be the cause here, since a much bigger clone is one base away. The genes are TRBV4-1 and TRBJ2-5; possibly TRBD1 for D (6 bases). The V end was cut by 4 bases, the J end by 4 bases, with 16 bases between. From germline, CDR1 is MGHRA and CDR2 YSYEKL. This CDR3 is 15 amino acids long. DNA of the CDR3: TGCGCCAGCAGCCCCTATTTTTTCAGGGGAGAGACCCAGTACTTC. It codes for CASSPYFFRGETQYF.

Ten or more counts support this clonotype. The chain recombines TRBV6-4 with TRBJ2-3; TRBD2 aligns across 8 bases. The germline gives CDR1 MRHNA, CDR2 SNTAGT. The CDR3 spans 15 residues. V lost 3 bases to trimming and J lost 6 bases; unmatched junction nucleotides: 8. CDR3 in DNA: TGTGCCAGCAGTGAAGACGCGGGGGGTGCCGATACGCAGTATTTT. Its translation: CASSEDAGGADTQYF.

V usage is TRBV20-1 and J usage is TRBJ2-7, with D possibly being TRBD2 (5 bases). Germline V gene data show CDR1 as DFQATT and CDR2 as SNEGSKA (reference sequence). Trimming took off 3 bases at V and 3 bases at J, with 12 bases between the two ends. This CDR3 region has 13 residues. Here the CDR3 reads CSARRALRYEQYF. CDR3 bases: TGCAGTGCTAGGAGGGCCCTGCGCTACGAGCAGTACTTC.

Comments on this clonotype: A much bigger clone sits one base away, suggesting this may be a read error. This chain joins TRBV27 and TRBJ1-2, with TRBD1 as a possible D gene (6 bases). Germline assignment: CDR1 MNHEY and CDR2 SMNVEV (reference sequence). V was trimmed by 6 bases and J by 4 bases, leaving 12 bases between them. The CDR3 is 13 residues long. This CDR3 reads CASRFSGAYGYTF. CDR3 nucleotide sequence: TGTGCCAGCAGGTTCTCGGGGGCCTATGGCTACACCTTC.

The V gene is TRBV7-9, the J gene TRBJ1-6, with D maybe TRBD1 (6 bases). The germline V and J ends were trimmed by 7 bases and 7 bases, with 20 bases remaining between them. Looked up from germline, CDR1 is SEHNR and CDR2 is FQNEAQ (reference sequence). The CDR3 is made up of 16 amino acids. This CDR3 reads CASNSGDIVTNSPLHF. In DNA form, the CDR3 reads TGTGCCAGCAACTCCGGGGACATCGTTACGAATTCACCCCTCCACTTT.

This sequence joins TRBV9 and TRBJ1-2; tentatively, D is TRBD1 (5 bases). Trimming pared 4 bases from V and 6 bases from J, leaving 13 bases between. Germline CDR1 is SGDLS and CDR2 is YYNGEE. The CDR3 length is 13 residues. The CDR3 loop reads CASSTQGAHGYTF. CDR3 nucleotide sequence: TGTGCCAGCAGCACCCAGGGAGCGCATGGCTACACCTTC. The variable domain in full, completed from reference TRBV9 and TRBJ1-2, reads DSGVTQTPKHLITATGQRVTLRCSPRSGDLSVYWYQQSLDQGLQFLIQYYNGEERAKGNILERFSAQQFPDLHSELNLSSLELGDSALYFCASSTQGAHGYTFGSGTRLTVV.

This clonotype has at least ten counts. The gene calls are TRBV24-1 and TRBJ1-1; TRBD1 is a possible D gene (5 bases). The CDR3 consists of 13 residues. Trimming took off 4 bases at V and 6 bases at J, with 11 bases between the two ends. Per germline, CDR1 KGHDR and CDR2 SFDVKD. CDR3 sequence: CATSDGAGAEAFF. The CDR3 coding sequence is TGTGCCACCAGTGACGGGGCCGGCGCTGAAGCTTTCTTT.

This clonotype was seen more than once but under ten times. The chain carries TRBV19 and TRBJ1-5; D is undetermined. CDR3 size: 14 residues. Germline-derived CDR1 and CDR2 are LNHDA and SQIVND (reference sequence). Trimming took 3 bases from V and 4 from J, leaving 10 bases between them. The CDR3 sequence is CASSMGTGNQPQHF. Here the CDR3 DNA reads TGTGCCAGTAGTATGGGAACGGGTAATCAGCCCCAGCATTTT.

This clonotype was counted between two and nine times. The J gene is TRBJ2-6, the V gene TRBV5-1, with 10 bases identical to TRBD1. The germline gives CDR1 SGHRS, CDR2 YFSETQ. The CDR3 extends over 16 amino acids. The V gene end was trimmed by 4 bases and the J gene end by 2 bases; junction bases not matched to a gene: 3. The DNA of the CDR3 is TGCGCCAGCAGCGCGGGACAGGGGACTGGGGCCAACGTCCTGACTTTC. It codes for CASSAGQGTGANVLTF.

The gene calls are TRBV19 and TRBJ2-6; D call uncertain. Germline V gene sequence: CDR1 LNHDA, CDR2 SQIVND (reference sequence). The CDR3 has 15 residues. The V end lost 6 bases, the J end lost 0 bases, and 9 bases lay between the germline ends. The CDR3 bases are TGTGCCAGTAGAACCCGCTTCTCTGGGGCCAACGTCCTGACTTTC. It yields the protein CASRTRFSGANVLTF.

The rearrangement links TRBV7-2 to TRBJ2-3; TRBD2 aligns across 10 bases. CDR1 and CDR2 (germline): SGHTA, FQGNSA. With 3 bases clipped from V and 7 bases from J, the junction kept 7 bases outside the gene matches. CDR3 length: 15 residues. CDR3 amino acids: CASSLRVGLANTQYF. The DNA for the CDR3 is TGTGCCAGCAGCTTGAGGGTGGGACTAGCGAATACGCAGTATTTT.

This clonotype was detected ten times or more. The chain has TRBV29-1 and TRBJ2-7; 9 nucleotides line up with TRBD1. The trim removed 6 bases at V and 2 bases at J, leaving 5 bases unmatched. The CDR3 has 13 amino acids. Per the germline V gene, CDR1 is SQVTM and CDR2 is ANQGSEA. CDR3 region: CSVGQGTTYEQYF. As DNA, the CDR3 is TGCAGCGTCGGACAGGGGACAACCTACGAGCAGTACTTC.

This clonotype was recorded a few times. The CDR3 loop is CASSTGGTVNSPLHF. In nucleotides, the CDR3 is TGTGCCAGCAGTACCGGCGGGACAGTAAATTCACCCCTCCACTTT. The chain combines TRBV12-3 or TRBV12-4 with TRBJ1-6; 7 bases line up with TRBD1. The CDR3 has 15 amino acids. Trimming cost V 5 bases and J 7 bases; bases outside gene matches: 8.

This clonotype came up many times. The chain carries TRBV28 and TRBJ2-1, with 8 positions matching TRBD2. V shed 3 bases, J shed 7 bases, and the junction held 5 bases outside the gene matches. CDR1 is MDHEN, CDR2 SYDVKM, per germline. The CDR3 length is 14 residues. CDR3 amino acids: CASSFRGGKNEQFF. CDR3 coding DNA: TGTGCCAGCAGTTTCCGGGGGGGCAAGAATGAGCAGTTCTTC.

This clonotype was counted a single time. This sequence joins TRBV11-3 and TRBJ2-1; D perhaps matches TRBD1 (6 bases). This CDR3 has 12 amino acids. V shed 6 bases and J shed 10 bases, with 13 bases lying between them. The germline V gene has CDR1 SGHNT and CDR2 YENEEA. DNA for the CDR3: TGTGCCAGCAGTGCCGGACAGTACGAGCAGTTCTTC. It translates to CASSAGQYEQFF. The entire variable domain, with the rest obtained from reference TRBV11-3 and TRBJ2-1, is as follows: EAGVVQSPRYKIIEKKQPVAFWCNPISGHNTLYWYLQNLGQGPELLIRYENEEAVDDSQLPKDRFSAERLKGVDSTLKIQPAELGDSAVYLCASSAGQYEQFFGPGTRLTVL.

This chain links TRBV5-1 with TRBJ1-1, with unresolved D. CDR1 and CDR2 (germline): SGHRS, YFSETQ. With 2 bases removed from V and 1 base from J, the gap between germline ends came to 12 bases. The CDR3 has 15 amino acids. CDR3 sequence: CASSLREGRNTEAFF. The CDR3 DNA is TGCGCCAGCAGCTTAAGGGAAGGACGGAACACTGAAGCTTTCTTT.

This chain links TRBV20-1 with TRBJ1-2; D not certain. The ends were cut back, 6 bases at V and 5 bases at J, with 13 bases in the middle. CDR1 DFQATT and CDR2 SNEGSKA come from the germline V gene (reference sequence). This CDR3 has 12 amino acids. The CDR3 nucleotides are TGCAGTGCCGGTGGACCCGTATATGGCTACACCTTC. Its protein product is CSAGGPVYGYTF.

This clonotype was seen ten or more times. The genes are TRBV7-9 and TRBJ2-1, with D uncertain. Deletions cut 2 bases from V and 4 bases from J, with 6 bases between. Germline values: CDR1 SEHNR, CDR2 FQNEAQ (reference sequence). This CDR3 comprises 13 residues. CDR3 sequence reads: CASSLRRYNEQFF. In nucleotides, the CDR3 is TGTGCCAGCAGCTTAAGACGATACAATGAGCAGTTCTTC.

This clonotype appeared a few times. Just one base apart from a much larger clone, this may be a read error. The rearrangement uses TRBV28 and TRBJ1-2; possibly TRBD1 for D (5 bases). Trimming pared 5 bases from V and 8 bases from J, leaving 21 bases between. The germline V gene encodes CDR1 MDHEN and CDR2 SYDVKM. The CDR3 totals 15 residues. DNA for the CDR3: TGTGCCAGCAGTCTGTACGGGGGAAATGTGAAAGGCTACACCTTC. It specifies CASSLYGGNVKGYTF.

There are a few counts of this clonotype. The CDR3 DNA sequence: TGCGCCAGCAGCTTGTGGCGGGGGGGCCGGGATGAGCAGTTCTTC. It is translated as CASSLWRGGRDEQFF. The chain employs TRBV5-1 and TRBJ2-1; TRBD2 aligns across 9 bases. V dropped 1 base and J dropped 8; count of bases not matched to a gene: 7. The CDR3 has 15 amino acids. The germline CDR1 and CDR2 sequences are SGHRS and YFSETQ. The entire variable domain, with the rest obtained from reference TRBV5-1 and TRBJ2-1, is as follows: KAGVTQTPRYLIKTRGQQVTLSCSPISGHRSVSWYQQTPGQGLQFLFEYFSETQRNKGNFPGRFSGRQFSNSRSEMNVSTLELGDSALYLCASSLWRGGRDEQFFGPGTRLTVL.

The chain is built from TRBV2 and TRBJ2-1; weak D call: TRBD1 (5 bases). The CDR3 consists of 14 residues. CDR1 SNHLY and CDR2 FYNNEI come from the germline V gene. Trimming removed 6 bases at V and 4 bases at J, with 13 bases between. CDR3 sequence: CASRAGKGYNEQFF. For the CDR3, the DNA is TGTGCCAGCAGGGCAGGCAAGGGGTACAATGAGCAGTTCTTC.

This clonotype was counted only a few times. V is TRBV4-3 and J is TRBJ2-1; D is undetermined. Looked up from germline, CDR1 is LGHNA and CDR2 is YSLEER. V lost 0 bases and J lost 3, with 15 bases in between. The CDR3 has 17 amino acids. This chain's CDR3 is CASSQDVGDSYYNEQFF. CDR3 DNA: TGCGCCAGCAGCCAAGATGTAGGTGATAGTTACTACAATGAGCAGTTCTTC.

Ten or more counts support this clonotype. The genes are TRBV7-2 and TRBJ2-7, with D possibly matching TRBD2 (6 bases). The germline V gene encodes CDR1 SGHTA and CDR2 FQGNSA. The CDR3 runs 16 residues. The V end was cut by 0 bases, the J end by 2 bases, with 14 bases between. The CDR3: CASSLALGTGAYEQYF. The CDR3 DNA reads TGTGCCAGCAGCTTAGCTCTCGGGACGGGGGCCTACGAGCAGTACTTC. Combining the CDR3 with reference TRBV7-2 and TRBJ2-7 gives the whole variable domain GAGVSQSPSNKVTEKGKDVELRCDPISGHTALYWYRQSLGQGLEFLIYFQGNSAPDKSGLPSDRFSAERTGGSVSTLTIQRTQQEDSAVYLCASSLALGTGAYEQYFGPGTRLTVT.